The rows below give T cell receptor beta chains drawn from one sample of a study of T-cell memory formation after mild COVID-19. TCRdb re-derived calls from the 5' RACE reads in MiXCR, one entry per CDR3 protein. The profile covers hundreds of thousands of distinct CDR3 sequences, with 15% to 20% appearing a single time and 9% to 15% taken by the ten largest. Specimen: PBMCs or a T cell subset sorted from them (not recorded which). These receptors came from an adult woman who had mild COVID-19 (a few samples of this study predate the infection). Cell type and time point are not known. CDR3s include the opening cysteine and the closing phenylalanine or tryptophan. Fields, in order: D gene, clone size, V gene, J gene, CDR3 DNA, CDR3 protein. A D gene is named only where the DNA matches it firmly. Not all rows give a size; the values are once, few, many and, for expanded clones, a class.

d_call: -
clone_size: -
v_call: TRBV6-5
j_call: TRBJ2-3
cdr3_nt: TGTGCCAGCAGTTATTGGGGGAAGGAGGGCACAGATACGCAGTATTTT
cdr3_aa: CASSYWGKEGTDTQYF

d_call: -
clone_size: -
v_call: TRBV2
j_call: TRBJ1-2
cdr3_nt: TGTGCCAGCAGAGGTACCGACAGCGGCTACACCTTC
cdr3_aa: CASRGTDSGYTF

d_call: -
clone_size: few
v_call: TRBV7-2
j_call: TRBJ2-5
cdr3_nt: TGTGCCAGCAGCTTAGACAGTTATCAAGAGACCCAGTACTTC
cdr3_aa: CASSLDSYQETQYF

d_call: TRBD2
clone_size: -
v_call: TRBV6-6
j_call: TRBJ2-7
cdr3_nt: TGTGCCAGCAGTACTAGCGCATTACCCTACGAGCAGTACTTC
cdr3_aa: CASSTSALPYEQYF

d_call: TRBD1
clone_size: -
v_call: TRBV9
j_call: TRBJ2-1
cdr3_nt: TGTGCCAGCAGTCGGACAGGGGGCATGGAGCAGTTCTTC
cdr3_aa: CASSRTGGMEQFF

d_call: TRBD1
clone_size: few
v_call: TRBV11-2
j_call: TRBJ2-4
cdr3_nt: TGTGCCAGCAGCTACCTCCTAACAGGGGGAGGTGGGAACATTCAGTACTTC
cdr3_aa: CASSYLLTGGGGNIQYF

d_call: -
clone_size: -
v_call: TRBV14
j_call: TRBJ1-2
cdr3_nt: TGTGCCAGCAGCCAATTGGACAGATACTATGGCTACACCTTC
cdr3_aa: CASSQLDRYYGYTF

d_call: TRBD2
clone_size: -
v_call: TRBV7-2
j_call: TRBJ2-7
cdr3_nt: TGTGCCAGCAGCCTACCTTTTAGCGGGGTAACCTCCTACGAGCAGTACTTC
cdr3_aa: CASSLPFSGVTSYEQYF

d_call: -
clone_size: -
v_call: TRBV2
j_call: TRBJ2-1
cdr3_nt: TGTGCCAGCAGTGAATATATAACGAATGAGCAGTTCTTC
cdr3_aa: CASSEYITNEQFF

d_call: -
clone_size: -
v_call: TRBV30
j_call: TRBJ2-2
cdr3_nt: TGTGCCTGGAGTGTGTTTACGGGCGGGGAGCTGTTTTTT
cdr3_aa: CAWSVFTGGELFF

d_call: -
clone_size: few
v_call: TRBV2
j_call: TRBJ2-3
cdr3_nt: TGTGCCAGCGGGGCGGGGTTCACAGATACGCAGTATTTT
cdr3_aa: CASGAGFTDTQYF

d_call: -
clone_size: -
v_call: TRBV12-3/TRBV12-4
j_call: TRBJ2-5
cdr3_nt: TGTGCCAGCAGAGCTGGGGAGACCCAGTACTTC
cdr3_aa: CASRAGETQYF

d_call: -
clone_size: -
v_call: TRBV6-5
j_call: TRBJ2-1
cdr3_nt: TGTGCCAGCAGTTACCGAGAATTGAGCTCCTACAATGAGCAGTTCTTC
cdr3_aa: CASSYRELSSYNEQFF

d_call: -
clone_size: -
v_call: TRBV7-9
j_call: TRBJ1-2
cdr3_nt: TGTGCCAGCAGCTCAGACAGGATTGTTTCAGTTGGCTACACCTTC
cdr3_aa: CASSSDRIVSVGYTF

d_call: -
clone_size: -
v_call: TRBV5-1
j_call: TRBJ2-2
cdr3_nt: TGCGCCAGCAGCTTAGGCCCAGTAAACACCGGGGAGCTGTTTTTT
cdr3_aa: CASSLGPVNTGELFF

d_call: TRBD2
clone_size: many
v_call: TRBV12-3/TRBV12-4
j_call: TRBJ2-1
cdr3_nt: TGTGCCAGCAGATACTTGAGCGGGAACTACAATGAGCAGTTCTTC
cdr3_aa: CASRYLSGNYNEQFF

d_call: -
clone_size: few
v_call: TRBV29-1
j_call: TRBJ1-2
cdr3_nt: TGCAGCGTTGGAGGCGGCTACACCTTC
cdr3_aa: CSVGGGYTF

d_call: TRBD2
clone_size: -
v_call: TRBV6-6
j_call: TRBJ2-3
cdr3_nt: TGTGCCAGCACTCCGGGGGGAGGAACAGATACGCAGTATTTT
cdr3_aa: CASTPGGGTDTQYF

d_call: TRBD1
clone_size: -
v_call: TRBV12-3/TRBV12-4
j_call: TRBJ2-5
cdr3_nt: TGTGCCAGCAGCCACGCAGGGGGTCAAGAGACCCAGTACTTC
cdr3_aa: CASSHAGGQETQYF

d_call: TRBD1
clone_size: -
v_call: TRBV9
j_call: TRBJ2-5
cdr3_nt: TGTGCCAGCAGCGTCAACCCAACAGGGGCCCAAGAGACCCAGTACTTC
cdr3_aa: CASSVNPTGAQETQYF

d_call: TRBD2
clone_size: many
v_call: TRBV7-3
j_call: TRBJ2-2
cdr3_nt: TGTGCCAGCAGCCCCGGGACTAGCGGGGTCACCGGGGAGCTGTTTTTT
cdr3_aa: CASSPGTSGVTGELFF

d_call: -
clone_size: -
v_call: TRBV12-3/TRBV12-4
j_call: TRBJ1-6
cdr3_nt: TGTGCCAGCAGTTTTGGGGCATCTACGCGGTCACCCCTCCACTTT
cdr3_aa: CASSFGASTRSPLHF

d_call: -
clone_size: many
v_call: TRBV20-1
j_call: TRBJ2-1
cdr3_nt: TGCAGTGCTAGAGATACAGGTGTCTCTGAGCAGTTCTTC
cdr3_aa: CSARDTGVSEQFF

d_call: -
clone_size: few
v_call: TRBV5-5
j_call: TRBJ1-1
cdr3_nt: TGTGCCAGCGGACACAGGAGGAACACTGAAGCTTTCTTT
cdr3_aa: CASGHRRNTEAFF

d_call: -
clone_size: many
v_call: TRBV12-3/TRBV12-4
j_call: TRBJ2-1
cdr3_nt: TGTGCCAGCAGTTTTGGGGAAAATGAGCAGTTCTTC
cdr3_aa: CASSFGENEQFF

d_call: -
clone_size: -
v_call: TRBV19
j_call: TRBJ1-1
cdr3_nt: TGTGCCAGTAGTATGACGAGCGCAAGTTTGGAGGAAGCTTTCTTT
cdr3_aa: CASSMTSASLEEAFF

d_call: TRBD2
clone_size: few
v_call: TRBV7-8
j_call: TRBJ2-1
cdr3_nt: TGTGCCAGCAGCGTAGGACTAGCGAATGAGCAGTTCTTC
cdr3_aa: CASSVGLANEQFF

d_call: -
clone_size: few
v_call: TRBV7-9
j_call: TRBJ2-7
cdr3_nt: TGTGCCAGCAGCGCGAAAGGATACGAGCAGTACTTC
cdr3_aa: CASSAKGYEQYF

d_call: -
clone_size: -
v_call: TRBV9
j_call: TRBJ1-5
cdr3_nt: TGTGCCAGCAGCGTAGGAGGGACGAGCAATCAGCCCCAGCATTTT
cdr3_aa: CASSVGGTSNQPQHF

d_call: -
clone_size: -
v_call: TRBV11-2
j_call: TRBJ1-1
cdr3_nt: TGTGCCAGCAGCCCCCTCGTAGGAAACACTGAAGCTTTCTTT
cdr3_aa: CASSPLVGNTEAFF

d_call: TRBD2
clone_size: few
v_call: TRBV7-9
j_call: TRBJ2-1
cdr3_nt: TGTGCCAGCAGCATCGCCACTAGCGGGACGGGCAATGAGCAGTTCTTC
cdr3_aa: CASSIATSGTGNEQFF

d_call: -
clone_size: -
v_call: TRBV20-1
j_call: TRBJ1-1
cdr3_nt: TGCAGTGCTAGTCCCGGCTACATGAACACTGAAGCTTTCTTT
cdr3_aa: CSASPGYMNTEAFF

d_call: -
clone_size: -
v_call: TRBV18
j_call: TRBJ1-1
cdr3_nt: TGTGCCAGCTCACCGACGTCAGGGAGGGGCACTGAAGCTTTCTTT
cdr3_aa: CASSPTSGRGTEAFF

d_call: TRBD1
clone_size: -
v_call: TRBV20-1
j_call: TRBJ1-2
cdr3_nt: TGCAGTGCTACGGGGACAGGGGGTAACTATGGCTACACCTTC
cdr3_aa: CSATGTGGNYGYTF

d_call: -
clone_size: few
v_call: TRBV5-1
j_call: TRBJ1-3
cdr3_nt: TGCGCCAGCAGCTCCCGGACGGCGGGAAACACCATATATTTT
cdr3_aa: CASSSRTAGNTIYF

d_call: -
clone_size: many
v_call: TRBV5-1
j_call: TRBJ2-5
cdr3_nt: TGCGCCAGCAGTCGGGGCGGGGTTAAGGAGACCCAGTACTTC
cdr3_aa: CASSRGGVKETQYF

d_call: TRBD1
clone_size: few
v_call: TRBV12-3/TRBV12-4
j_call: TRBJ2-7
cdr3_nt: TGTGCCAGCAGTTTCGTCGGGACAGAGCTCCACGAGCAGTACTTC
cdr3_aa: CASSFVGTELHEQYF

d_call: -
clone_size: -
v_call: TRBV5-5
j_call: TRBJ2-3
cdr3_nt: TGTGCCAGCAGAGCGGAGGGCTCCTTCACGGATACGCAGTATTTT
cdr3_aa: CASRAEGSFTDTQYF

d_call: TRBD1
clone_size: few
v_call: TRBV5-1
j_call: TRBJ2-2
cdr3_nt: TGCGCCAGCAGCTCGATGATCGGACAGGGGAACACCGGGGAGCTGTTTTTT
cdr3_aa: CASSSMIGQGNTGELFF

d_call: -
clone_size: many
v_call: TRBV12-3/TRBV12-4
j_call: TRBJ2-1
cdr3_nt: TGTGCCAGCAGTTCCGGGTCTTACAATGAGCAGTTCTTC
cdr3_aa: CASSSGSYNEQFF

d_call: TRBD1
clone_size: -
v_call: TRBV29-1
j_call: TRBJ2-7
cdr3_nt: TGCAGCGGGGTGGACAGGGCCACCTACGAGCAGTACTTC
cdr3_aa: CSGVDRATYEQYF

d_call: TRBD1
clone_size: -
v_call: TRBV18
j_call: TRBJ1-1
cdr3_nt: TGTGCCAGCTCACCACGACAGGGAACTGAAGCTTTCTTT
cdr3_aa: CASSPRQGTEAFF

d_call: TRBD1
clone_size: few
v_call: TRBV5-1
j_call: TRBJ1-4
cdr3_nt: TGCGCCAGCAGCTTGGAGGGACAGGGGGCTTTTGAAAAACTGTTTTTT
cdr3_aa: CASSLEGQGAFEKLFF

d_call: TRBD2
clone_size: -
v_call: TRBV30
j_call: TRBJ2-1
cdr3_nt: TGTGCCTGGAGTGTAGGGCCTAGCGGCAATGAGCAGTTCTTC
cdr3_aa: CAWSVGPSGNEQFF

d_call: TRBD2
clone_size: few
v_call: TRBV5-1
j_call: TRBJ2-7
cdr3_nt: TGCGCCAGCAGCGCCGCCGGGACTAGCGGCTACGAGCAGTACTTC
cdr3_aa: CASSAAGTSGYEQYF

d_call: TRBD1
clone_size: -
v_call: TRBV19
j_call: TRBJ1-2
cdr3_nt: TGTGCCAGTAGTATTCCCGGACAGGGCACTGGCTACACCTTC
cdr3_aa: CASSIPGQGTGYTF

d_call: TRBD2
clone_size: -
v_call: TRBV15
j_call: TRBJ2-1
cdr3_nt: TGTGCCACCAGCAGGGTTTCCGGACTAGCGGTCTCCTACAATGAGCAGTTCTTC
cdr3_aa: CATSRVSGLAVSYNEQFF

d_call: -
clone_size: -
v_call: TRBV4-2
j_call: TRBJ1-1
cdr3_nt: TGTGCCAGCAGCCAAAGTCCTAGCACTGAAGCTTTCTTT
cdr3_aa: CASSQSPSTEAFF